Listed below are T cell receptor beta chains from one sample, sequenced in a study of blood T cell repertoires in COVID-19. Method: immunoSEQ multiplex PCR; TCRdb's copy keeps in-frame clones and lacks some. The sample lists about 220,000 clones, around four fifths occurring once. The sample consisted of peripheral blood. Receptors were obtained from a woman between 50 and 59 years old with acute or convalescent COVID-19. Each CDR3 is given with its conserved first and last residue. The order of the fields is clone size, V gene, D gene, CDR3 length, J gene, CDR3 DNA, CDR3 protein. The D gene is left open where the match is weak. Clone size is stated in some rows and not others, as once, few, many or a class when expanded.

>NA|TRBV28|TRBD2|15|TRBJ2-5
TGTGCCAGCAGTACGGCGGGAGGGCCTTCAGAGACCCAGTACTTC
CASSTAGGPSETQYF
>once|TRBV11-2|TRBD1|14|TRBJ1-6
TGTGCCAGCAGCACCCGACAGGGTGGTTCACCCCTCCACTTT
CASSTRQGGSPLHF
>NA|TRBV2|NA|13|TRBJ2-1
TGTGCCAGCAGTGAAATTAGCTGGAGTGAGCAGTTCTTC
CASSEISWSEQFF
>once|TRBV13|TRBD2|17|TRBJ2-3
TGTGCCAGCAGCTCCCTCATAGCGGGAGGGCCGTCAGATACGCAGTATTTT
CASSSLIAGGPSDTQYF
>NA|TRBV11-2|NA|15|TRBJ2-3
TGTGCCAGCAGACCTCTTAGGGGAATCACAGATACGCAGTATTTT
CASRPLRGITDTQYF
>many|TRBV6-2/TRBV6-3|NA|14|TRBJ1-1
TGTGCCAGCAGTTCGGGGGGCCTGAACACTGAAGCTTTCTTT
CASSSGGLNTEAFF
>NA|TRBV11-3|NA|13|TRBJ2-7
TGTGCCAGCAGCCCAGGGTCCAGTTACGAGCAGTACTTC
CASSPGSSYEQYF
>few|TRBV19|NA|12|TRBJ2-7
TGTGCCAGTAGTATGGGGCCTTCAAGGGTGTACTTC
CASSMGPSRVYF
>NA|TRBV6-5|NA|12|TRBJ2-3
TGTGCCAGCAGGGAGGGCGTCGATACGCAGTATTTT
CASREGVDTQYF
>NA|TRBV15|TRBD1|16|TRBJ1-2
TGTGCCACCCACGAGCACAGGGGGTCCCCCATCTATGGCTACACCTTC
CATHEHRGSPIYGYTF
>NA|TRBV25-1|TRBD2|15|TRBJ2-3
TGTGCCAGCGGGGCGGGGCTAGCGGGATCAGATACGCAGTATTTT
CASGAGLAGSDTQYF
>NA|TRBV28|NA|16|TRBJ2-2
TGTGCCAGCAGCCCCTCCACCCCGGGGTCGGCCGGGGAGCTGTTTTTT
CASSPSTPGSAGELFF
>once|TRBV7-3|NA|13|TRBJ2-7
TGTGCCAGCAGCTTAATGCCAGCCTACGAGCAGTACTTC
CASSLMPAYEQYF
>NA|TRBV19|TRBD1|21|TRBJ2-1
TGTGCCAGTAGTATGCTACGGGACAGGGATAAGCATAAGATCGGATCGAATGAGCAGTTCTTC
CASSMLRDRDKHKIGSNEQFF
>NA|TRBV5-4|NA|12|TRBJ1-1
TGTGCCAGCAGCTTGGACAGAATTGAAGCTTTCTTT
CASSLDRIEAFF
>NA|TRBV5-6|TRBD1|14|TRBJ1-5
TGTGCCAGCAGCTATGGACAGGGGGGTCAGCCCCAGCATTTT
CASSYGQGGQPQHF
>once|TRBV7-8|TRBD1|15|TRBJ1-5
TGTGCCAGCAGCTCCGACAGGGGGAATGGTAGTCCCCAGCATTTT
CASSSDRGNGSPQHF
>NA|TRBV19|TRBD1|11|TRBJ2-4
TGTGCCAGTAGCGACAGGGGCATTCAGTACTTC
CASSDRGIQYF
>NA|TRBV4-2|TRBD2|15|TRBJ2-3
TGTGCCAGCAGCCGGGCGGGAGATTCGGGGGATACGCAGTATTTT
CASSRAGDSGDTQYF
>NA|TRBV5-1|NA|15|TRBJ1-1
TGCGCCAGCAGCTTGGGGGCGCAAAGTCGGACTGAAGCTTTCTTT
CASSLGAQSRTEAFF
>NA|TRBV29-1|TRBD1|13|TRBJ1-4
TGCAGCGTTGCAGGGGGCGCAGGGGAAAAACTGTTTTTT
CSVAGGAGEKLFF
>NA|TRBV19|TRBD1|17|TRBJ2-1
TGTGCCAGTAGTATTGCCGGACAGGGAGCGCTTAATAATGAGCAGTTCTTC
CASSIAGQGALNNEQFF
>NA|TRBV27|NA|17|TRBJ2-7
TGTGCCAGCAGTTTGTCGGGGGCGGCTAGCGGATACTACGAGCAGTACTTC
CASSLSGAASGYYEQYF
>once|TRBV2|TRBD1|15|TRBJ2-7
TGTGCCAGCAGTGAGGGGACAGGGTCTCTCTACGAGCAGTACTTC
CASSEGTGSLYEQYF
>NA|TRBV18|NA|13|TRBJ2-5
TGTGCCAGCTCACCAAACAGGCAAGAGACCCAGTACTTC
CASSPNRQETQYF
>NA|TRBV7-9|TRBD2|15|TRBJ2-1
TGTGCCAGCAGCTCAGGACTAGCGGGATACAATGAGCAGTTCTTC
CASSSGLAGYNEQFF
>NA|TRBV6-4|NA|8|TRBJ2-7
TGTGCCAGACTCGAGCAGTACTTC
CARLEQYF
>NA|TRBV27|TRBD2|14|TRBJ2-1
TGTGCCAGCAGTCTAGCGGGAGCCTACAATGAGCAGTTCTTC
CASSLAGAYNEQFF
>NA|TRBV29-1|TRBD2|14|TRBJ2-1
TGCAGCGGGGGGGGACTAGCGGCCCTCAATGAGCAGTTCTTC
CSGGGLAALNEQFF
>NA|TRBV5-1|TRBD1|14|TRBJ1-2
TGCGCCAGCAGCTGGGACAGGGGGCTTAATGGCTACACCTTC
CASSWDRGLNGYTF
>NA|TRBV2|NA|12|TRBJ1-1
TGTGCCAGCAGTCACGGATTACAGGAGGCTTTCTTT
CASSHGLQEAFF
>NA|TRBV5-1|TRBD1|15|TRBJ2-2
TGCGCCAGCAGCACGGACAGGGGGGTATCCGGGGAGCTGTTTTTT
CASSTDRGVSGELFF
>NA|TRBV30|TRBD1|13|TRBJ1-1
TGTGCCTGGAACCCGACAGGGGTAACTGAAGCTTTCTTT
CAWNPTGVTEAFF
>NA|TRBV23-1|TRBD1|11|TRBJ2-5
TGCGCCAGCAAGGGGGCTGCCACCCAGTACTTC
CASKGAATQYF
>NA|TRBV18|NA|15|TRBJ2-3
TGTGCCAGCTCACCAATCAACAGGGCCACAGATACGCAGTATTTT
CASSPINRATDTQYF
>once|TRBV13|NA|15|TRBJ2-1
TGTGCCAGCAGCGCGATGGACACTTCCTACAATGAGCAGTTCTTC
CASSAMDTSYNEQFF
>NA|TRBV6-5|NA|14|TRBJ2-2
TGTGCCAGCAGGGTAGTGCTGAACACCGGGGAGCTGTTTTTT
CASRVVLNTGELFF
>NA|TRBV5-6|NA|13|TRBJ2-5
TGTGCCAGCAGCTTGGATAGACAAGAGACCCAGTACTTC
CASSLDRQETQYF
>NA|TRBV5-1|TRBD2|16|TRBJ2-7
TGCGTCAGCAGCTCCGGACTAGCGGGAGTGGAATACGAGCAGTACTTC
CVSSSGLAGVEYEQYF
>NA|TRBV5-4|NA|16|TRBJ1-1
TGTGCCAGCAGCTTGGCCGGTAGGCAGGGGCAGGATGAAGCTTTCTTT
CASSLAGRQGQDEAFF